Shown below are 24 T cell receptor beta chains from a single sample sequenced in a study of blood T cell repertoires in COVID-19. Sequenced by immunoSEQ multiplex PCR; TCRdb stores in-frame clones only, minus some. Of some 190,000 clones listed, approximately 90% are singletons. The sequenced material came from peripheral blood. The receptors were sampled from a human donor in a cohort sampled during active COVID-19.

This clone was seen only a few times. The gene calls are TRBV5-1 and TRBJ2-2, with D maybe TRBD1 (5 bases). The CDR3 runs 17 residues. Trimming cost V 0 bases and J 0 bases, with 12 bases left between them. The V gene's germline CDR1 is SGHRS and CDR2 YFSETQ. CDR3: CASSLVPVTANTGELFF. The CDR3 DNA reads TGCGCCAGCAGCTTGGTGCCCGTGACAGCGAACACCGGGGAGCTGTTTTTT. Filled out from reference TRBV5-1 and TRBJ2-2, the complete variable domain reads KAGVTQTPRYLIKTRGQQVTLSCSPISGHRSVSWYQQTPGQGLQFLFEYFSETQRNKGNFPGRFSGRQFSNSRSEMNVSTLELGDSALYLCASSLVPVTANTGELFFGEGSRLTVL.

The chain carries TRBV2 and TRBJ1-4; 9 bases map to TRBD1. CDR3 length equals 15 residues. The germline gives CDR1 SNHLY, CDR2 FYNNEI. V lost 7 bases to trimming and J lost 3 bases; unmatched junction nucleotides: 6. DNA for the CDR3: TGTGCCAGCAAAAAGGACAGGGGACCTAATGAAAAACTGTTTTTT. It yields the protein CASKKDRGPNEKLFF.

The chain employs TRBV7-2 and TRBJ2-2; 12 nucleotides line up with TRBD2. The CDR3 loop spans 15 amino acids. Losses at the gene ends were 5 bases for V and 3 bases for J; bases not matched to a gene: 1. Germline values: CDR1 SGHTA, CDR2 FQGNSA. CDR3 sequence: CASSPSGGDTGELFF. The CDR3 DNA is TGTGCCAGCAGCCCTAGCGGGGGGGACACCGGGGAGCTGTTTTTT. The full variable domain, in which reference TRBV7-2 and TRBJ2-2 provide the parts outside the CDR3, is GAGVSQSPSNKVTEKGKDVELRCDPISGHTALYWYRQSLGQGLEFLIYFQGNSAPDKSGLPSDRFSAERTGGSVSTLTIQRTQQEDSAVYLCASSPSGGDTGELFFGEGSRLTVL.

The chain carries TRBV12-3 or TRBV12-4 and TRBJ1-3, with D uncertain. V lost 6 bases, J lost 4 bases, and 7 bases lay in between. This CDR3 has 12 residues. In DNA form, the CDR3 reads TGTGCCAGCAGCTTTCGGGGAAACACCATATATTTT. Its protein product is CASSFRGNTIYF.

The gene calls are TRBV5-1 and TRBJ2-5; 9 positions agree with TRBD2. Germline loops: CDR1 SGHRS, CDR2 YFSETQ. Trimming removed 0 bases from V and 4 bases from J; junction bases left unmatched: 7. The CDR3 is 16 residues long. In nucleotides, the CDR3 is TGCGCCAGCAGCTTGGGGAGCGGGAGGATTTCAGAGACCCAGTACTTC. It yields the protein CASSLGSGRISETQYF. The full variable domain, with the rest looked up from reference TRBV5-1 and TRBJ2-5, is KAGVTQTPRYLIKTRGQQVTLSCSPISGHRSVSWYQQTPGQGLQFLFEYFSETQRNKGNFPGRFSGRQFSNSRSEMNVSTLELGDSALYLCASSLGSGRISETQYFGPGTRLLVL.

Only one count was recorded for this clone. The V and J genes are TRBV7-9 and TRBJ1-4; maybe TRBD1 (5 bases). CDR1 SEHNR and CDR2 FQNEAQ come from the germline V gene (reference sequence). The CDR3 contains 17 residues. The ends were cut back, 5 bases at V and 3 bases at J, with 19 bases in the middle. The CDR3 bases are TGTGCCAGCAGCCCGCGGGGGGGTACGGCAGCTAATGAAAAACTGTTTTTT. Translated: CASSPRGGTAANEKLFF.

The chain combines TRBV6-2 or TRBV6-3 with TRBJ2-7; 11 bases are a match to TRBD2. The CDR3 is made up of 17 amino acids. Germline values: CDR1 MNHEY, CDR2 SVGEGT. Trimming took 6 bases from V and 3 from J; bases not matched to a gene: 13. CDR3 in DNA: TGTGCCAGCAGCTGGGGGTTACGACTAGCGGGAAGCTACGAGCAGTACTTC. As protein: CASSWGLRLAGSYEQYF.

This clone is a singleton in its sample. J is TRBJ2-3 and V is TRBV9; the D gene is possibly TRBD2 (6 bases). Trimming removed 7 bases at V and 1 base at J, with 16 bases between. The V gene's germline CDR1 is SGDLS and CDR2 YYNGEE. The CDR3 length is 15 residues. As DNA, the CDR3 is TGTGCCAGCGGGGTTGGCTGGGAGGGCACAGATACGCAGTATTTT. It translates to CASGVGWEGTDTQYF. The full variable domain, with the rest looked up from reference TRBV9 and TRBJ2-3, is DSGVTQTPKHLITATGQRVTLRCSPRSGDLSVYWYQQSLDQGLQFLIQYYNGEERAKGNILERFSAQQFPDLHSELNLSSLELGDSALYFCASGVGWEGTDTQYFGPGTRLTVL.

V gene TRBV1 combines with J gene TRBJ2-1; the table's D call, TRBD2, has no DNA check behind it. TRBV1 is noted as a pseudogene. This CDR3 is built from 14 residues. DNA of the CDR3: TGCACCAGCAGTCGCAGCGGGAGCCCCAATGAGCAGTTCTTC. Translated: CTSSRSGSPNEQFF.

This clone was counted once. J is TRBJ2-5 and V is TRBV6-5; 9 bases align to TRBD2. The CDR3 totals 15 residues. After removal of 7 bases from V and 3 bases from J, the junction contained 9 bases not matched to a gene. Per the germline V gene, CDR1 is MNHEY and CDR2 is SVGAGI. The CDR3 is CASNPAGGTEETQYF. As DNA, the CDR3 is TGTGCCAGCAACCCAGCGGGGGGAACGGAAGAGACCCAGTACTTC.

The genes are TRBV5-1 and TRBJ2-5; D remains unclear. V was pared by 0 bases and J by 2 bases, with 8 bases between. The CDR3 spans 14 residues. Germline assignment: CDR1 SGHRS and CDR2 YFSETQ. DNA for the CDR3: TGCGCCAGCAGCTTGGCTCAGGTACAAGAGACCCAGTACTTC. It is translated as CASSLAQVQETQYF.

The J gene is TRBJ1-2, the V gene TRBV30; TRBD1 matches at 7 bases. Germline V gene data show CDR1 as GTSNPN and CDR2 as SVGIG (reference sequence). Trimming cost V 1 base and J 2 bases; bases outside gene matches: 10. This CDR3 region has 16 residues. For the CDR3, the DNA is TGTGCCTGGAGTGAACAAATATTACAGGGGAACTATGGCTACACCTTC. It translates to CAWSEQILQGNYGYTF. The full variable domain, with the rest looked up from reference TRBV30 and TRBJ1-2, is SQTIHQWPATLVQPVGSPLSLECTVEGTSNPNLYWYRQAAGRGLQLLFYSVGIGQISSEVPQNLSASRPQDRQFILSSKKLLLSDSGFYLCAWSEQILQGNYGYTFGSGTRLTVV.

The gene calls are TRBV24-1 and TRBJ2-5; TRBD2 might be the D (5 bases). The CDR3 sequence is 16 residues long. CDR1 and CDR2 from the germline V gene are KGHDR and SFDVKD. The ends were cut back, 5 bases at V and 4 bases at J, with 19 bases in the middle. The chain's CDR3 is CATSGPGTTRLETQYF. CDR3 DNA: TGTGCCACCAGTGGCCCGGGAACTACACGATTAGAGACCCAGTACTTC.

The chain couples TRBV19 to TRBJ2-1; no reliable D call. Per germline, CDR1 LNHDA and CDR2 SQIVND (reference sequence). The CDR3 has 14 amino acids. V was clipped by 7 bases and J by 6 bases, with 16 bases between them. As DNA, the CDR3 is TGTGCCAGTAAAGTCCAACCCTCCGGCAATGAGCAGTTCTTC. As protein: CASKVQPSGNEQFF.

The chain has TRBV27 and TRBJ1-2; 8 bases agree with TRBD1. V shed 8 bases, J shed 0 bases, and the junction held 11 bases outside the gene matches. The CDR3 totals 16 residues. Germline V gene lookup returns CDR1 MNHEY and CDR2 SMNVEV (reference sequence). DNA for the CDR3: TGTGCCAGCCGAAAGGACAGGGACGGGCCTAACTATGGCTACACCTTC. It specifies CASRKDRDGPNYGYTF.

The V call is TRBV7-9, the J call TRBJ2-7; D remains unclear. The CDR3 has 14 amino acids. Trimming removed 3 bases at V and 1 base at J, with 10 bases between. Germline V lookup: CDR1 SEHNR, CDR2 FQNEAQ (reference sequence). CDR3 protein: CASSFVGRSYEQYF. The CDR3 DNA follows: TGTGCCAGCAGCTTTGTTGGCAGGTCCTACGAGCAGTACTTC.

The DNA for the CDR3 is TGTGCCAGCAGCCAAATACTAGCTGATACGCAGTATTTT. It yields the protein CASSQILADTQYF. This chain connects TRBV14 to TRBJ2-3; tentative D call: TRBD2 (6 bases). Germline CDR1 SGHDN, CDR2 FVKESK. The V end was cut by 2 bases, the J end by 6 bases, with 9 bases between. The CDR3 is 13 amino acids.

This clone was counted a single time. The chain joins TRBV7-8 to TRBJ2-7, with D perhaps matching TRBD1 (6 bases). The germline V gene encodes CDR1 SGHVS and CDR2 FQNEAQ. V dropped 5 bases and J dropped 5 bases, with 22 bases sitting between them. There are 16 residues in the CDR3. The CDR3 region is CASSLRDTNHPHEQYF. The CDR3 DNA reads TGTGCCAGCAGCCTACGGGACACGAACCACCCTCACGAGCAGTACTTC.

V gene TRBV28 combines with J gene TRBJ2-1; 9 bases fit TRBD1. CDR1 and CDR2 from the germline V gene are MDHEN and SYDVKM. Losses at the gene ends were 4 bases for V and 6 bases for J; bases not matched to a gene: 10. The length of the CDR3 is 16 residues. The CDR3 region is CASSSTPSTGGNEQFF. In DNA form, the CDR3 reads TGTGCCAGCAGTTCTACCCCCTCGACAGGGGGCAATGAGCAGTTCTTC.

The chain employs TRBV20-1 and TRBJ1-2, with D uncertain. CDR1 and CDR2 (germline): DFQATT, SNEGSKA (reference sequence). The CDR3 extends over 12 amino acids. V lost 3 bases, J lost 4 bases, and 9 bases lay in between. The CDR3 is CSASERSYGYTF. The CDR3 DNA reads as TGCAGTGCTAGTGAACGGAGCTATGGCTACACCTTC.

In DNA, the CDR3 is TGTGCCAGCAGTGACTCAGCGGGGGCCCCCTACAATGAGCAGTTCTTC. Protein: CASSDSAGAPYNEQFF. The chain joins TRBV6-4 to TRBJ2-1; TRBD2 matches at 8 bases. Germline V gives CDR1 MRHNA, CDR2 SNTAGT. Trimming removed 0 bases from V and 2 bases from J; junction bases left unmatched: 3. The CDR3 spans 16 residues.

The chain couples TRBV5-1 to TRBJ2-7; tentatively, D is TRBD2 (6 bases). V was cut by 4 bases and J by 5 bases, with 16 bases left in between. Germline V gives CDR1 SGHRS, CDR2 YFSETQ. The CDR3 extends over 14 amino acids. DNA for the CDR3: TGCGCCAGCAGCCCGGGGACCGGGGGAGACGAGCAGTACTTC. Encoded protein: CASSPGTGGDEQYF.

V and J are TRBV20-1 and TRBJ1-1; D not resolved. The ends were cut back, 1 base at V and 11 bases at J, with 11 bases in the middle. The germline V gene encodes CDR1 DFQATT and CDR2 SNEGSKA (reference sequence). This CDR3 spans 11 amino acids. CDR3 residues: CSARGSGFAFF. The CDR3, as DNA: TGCAGTGCTAGAGGGTCGGGGTTCGCTTTCTTT.

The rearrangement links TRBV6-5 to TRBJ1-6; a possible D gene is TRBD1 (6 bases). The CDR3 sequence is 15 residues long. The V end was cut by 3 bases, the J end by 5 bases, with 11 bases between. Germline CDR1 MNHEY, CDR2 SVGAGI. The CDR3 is CASSYWGHDNSPLHF. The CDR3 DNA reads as TGTGCCAGCAGTTATTGGGGGCATGATAATTCACCCCTCCACTTT.